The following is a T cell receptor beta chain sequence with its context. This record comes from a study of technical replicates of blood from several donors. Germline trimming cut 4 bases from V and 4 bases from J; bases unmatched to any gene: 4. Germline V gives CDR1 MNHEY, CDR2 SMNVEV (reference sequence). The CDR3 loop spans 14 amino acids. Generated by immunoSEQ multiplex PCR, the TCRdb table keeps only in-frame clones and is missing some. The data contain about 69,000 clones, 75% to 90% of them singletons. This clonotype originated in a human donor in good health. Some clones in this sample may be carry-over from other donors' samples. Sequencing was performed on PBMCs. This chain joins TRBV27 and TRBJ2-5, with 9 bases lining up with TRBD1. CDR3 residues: CASSSTGGVETQYF. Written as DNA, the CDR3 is TGTGCCAGCAGTTCCACAGGGGGCGTAGAGACCCAGTACTTC.